This T cell receptor (beta chain) came from a study of OX40 agonist ivuxolimab in advanced cancers. This clone was seen only a few times. The antigen is unknown. TCRdb keeps only in-frame clones here, not all; method: immunoSEQ multiplex PCR. This repertoire shows 100,000 or so clones, around 86% found once; its top ten account for under 0.35%. Study-wide findings and caveats: It was not determined which antigens were specifically recognized by the peripheral T cells that had undergone clonal expansion.

The clonotype comes from an adult with an advanced solid tumor such as melanoma, head and neck, liver or kidney cancer. Sequences were derived from CD4+ or CD8+ T cells sorted from blood, sampled in a trial of the OX40 agonist ivuxolimab.

The chain's CDR3 is CASSSNTNTEAFF. The CDR3 DNA reads TGTGCCAGCTCATCGAATACGAACACTGAAGCTTTCTTT. The gene calls are TRBV18 and TRBJ1-1; D call uncertain. Germline CDR1 is KGHSH and CDR2 is LQKENI. The V and J ends lost 5 bases and 1 base respectively, with 8 bases between them. CDR3 length: 13 residues.